A selection of T cell receptor beta chains follows, all from one sample in a study of cytomegalovirus exposure and HLA in healthy donors. The table came from immunoSEQ multiplex PCR; TCRdb's copy has only in-frame clones and leaves some out. Of 55,000 to 80,000 clones in the sample, 85% to 95% were seen once. The sample taken for sequencing was PBMCs. These receptors were collected from a man between 18 and 35 years old in good health and CMV-seronegative. The CDR3 runs from the conserved cysteine through the conserved F or W. Fields, in order: J gene, V gene, CDR3 length, CDR3 protein.

J: TRBJ1-4
V: TRBV30
length: 13
CDR3: CAWTGATNEKLFF

J: TRBJ1-6
V: TRBV7-9
length: 15
CDR3: CASSLRQDHDSPLHF

J: TRBJ2-3
V: TRBV7-9
length: 15
CDR3: CASSPQGNGADTQYF

J: TRBJ2-6
V: TRBV6-1
length: 16
CDR3: CASSEDGGVGANVLTF

J: TRBJ1-4
V: TRBV4-2
length: 15
CDR3: CASSQPQSTNEKLFF

J: TRBJ1-2
V: TRBV27
length: 15
CDR3: CASSPRTAQLYGYTF

J: TRBJ1-1
V: TRBV6-1
length: 14
CDR3: CASSPGHSNTEAFF

J: TRBJ1-5
V: TRBV2
length: 15
CDR3: CASSDWQGGNQPQHF

J: TRBJ2-3
V: TRBV4-2
length: 14
CDR3: CASSQGSEADTQYF

J: TRBJ1-1
V: TRBV10-1
length: 11
CDR3: CASSESGGQFF

J: TRBJ2-5
V: TRBV7-3
length: 15
CDR3: CASSPTDLPVGGANF

J: TRBJ2-7
V: TRBV7-2
length: 17
CDR3: CASSPSGLAGVSYEQYF

J: TRBJ1-4
V: TRBV19
length: 12
CDR3: CASSIGGEIVFF

J: TRBJ2-7
V: TRBV2
length: 13
CDR3: CASRTGQELEQYF

J: TRBJ1-2
V: TRBV4-3
length: 13
CDR3: CASSEQGAMRYTF

J: TRBJ1-2
V: TRBV30
length: 11
CDR3: CAWRALYGYTF

J: TRBJ2-3
V: TRBV6-1
length: 14
CDR3: CASSRQGTLDTQYF

J: TRBJ1-2
V: TRBV9
length: 14
CDR3: CASSVAQGYYGYTF

J: TRBJ2-5
V: TRBV5-1
length: 13
CDR3: CASSRQSRETQYF

J: TRBJ2-2
V: TRBV7-9
length: 13
CDR3: CASRPGNTGELFF

J: TRBJ2-1
V: TRBV27
length: 14
CDR3: CASSITGLGNEQFF

J: TRBJ1-4
V: TRBV5-5
length: 13
CDR3: CASSLQPDEKLFF

J: TRBJ1-4
V: TRBV6-5
length: 12
CDR3: CASSQDLKKLFF

J: TRBJ1-2
V: TRBV7-9
length: 14
CDR3: CASSLADRRYGYTF

J: TRBJ2-1
V: TRBV29-1
length: 13
CDR3: CSVPGHPYNEQFF

J: TRBJ1-1
V: TRBV11-2
length: 13
CDR3: CASRVWYESEAFF

J: TRBJ1-1
V: TRBV16
length: 17
CDR3: CASSQSRGIGSNTEAFF

J: TRBJ2-7
V: TRBV6-6
length: 15
CDR3: CASSYESGGDYEQYF

J: TRBJ1-2
V: TRBV18
length: 14
CDR3: CASSTGAGTYGYTF

J: TRBJ1-1
V: TRBV18
length: 14
CDR3: CASSPSEGQTEAFF

J: TRBJ1-1
V: TRBV27
length: 14
CDR3: CASSLVGVSTEAFF

J: TRBJ1-1
V: TRBV10-3
length: 12
CDR3: CAISPTGDEAFF

J: TRBJ2-1
V: TRBV4-2
length: 16
CDR3: CASSQDPGILYNEQFF

J: TRBJ1-6
V: TRBV6-4
length: 14
CDR3: CASSDLGDNSPLHF

J: TRBJ2-1
V: TRBV29-1
length: 15
CDR3: CSVESRESSYNEQFF

J: TRBJ2-1
V: TRBV9
length: 15
CDR3: CASSVEAGGQDEQFF

J: TRBJ1-1
V: TRBV7-9
length: 13
CDR3: CASSQGAHTEAFF

J: TRBJ1-4
V: TRBV6-6
length: 16
CDR3: CASSYWGDPTNEKLFF

J: TRBJ1-2
V: TRBV2
length: 13
CDR3: CASSAEGANGYTF

J: TRBJ2-7
V: TRBV5-1
length: 14
CDR3: CASNPGPSGHEQYF

J: TRBJ1-1
V: TRBV29-1
length: 14
CDR3: CSDQAIQTNTEAFF

J: TRBJ2-2
V: TRBV28
length: 16
CDR3: CASGKVAGGATGELFF

J: TRBJ2-2
V: TRBV6-6
length: 15
CDR3: CASSSGVANTGELFF

J: TRBJ1-6
V: TRBV27
length: 14
CDR3: CASARDGQNSPLHF

J: TRBJ2-7
V: TRBV6-1
length: 14
CDR3: CASNEAGGGYEQYF

J: TRBJ1-2
V: TRBV6-1
length: 13
CDR3: CASSEQTGVGYTF

J: TRBJ2-1
V: TRBV28
length: 19
CDR3: CASSRRVLGPLRGHNEQFF

J: TRBJ2-7
V: TRBV9
length: 14
CDR3: CASRSTGTGGEQYF

J: TRBJ2-3
V: TRBV11-2
length: 18
CDR3: CASSLDPVAGGITDTQYF

J: TRBJ2-7
V: TRBV5-1
length: 15
CDR3: CASSLVFGRPYEQYF